These 8 T cell receptor beta chains were all obtained from the same sample, sequenced in a study of blood T cell repertoires in COVID-19. Here immunoSEQ multiplex PCR was the method, and the copy in TCRdb shows in-frame clones only, minus some. This table holds around 280,000 clones, 75% to 90% found once. Sequencing was carried out using peripheral blood. These receptors originate from a woman aged 50 to 65 who had recovered from COVID-19.

V is TRBV7-9 and J is TRBJ1-1; D may be TRBD1 (6 bases). This CDR3 is built from 15 residues. Looked up from germline, CDR1 is SEHNR and CDR2 is FQNEAQ (reference sequence). Trimming took 3 bases from V and 4 from J, leaving 15 bases between them. CDR3 region: CASSLDQQGGTEAFF. In nucleotides, the CDR3 is TGTGCCAGCAGCTTGGACCAACAGGGTGGCACTGAAGCTTTCTTT. The entire variable domain, with the rest obtained from reference TRBV7-9 and TRBJ1-1, is as follows: DTGVSQNPRHKITKRGQNVTFRCDPISEHNRLYWYRQTLGQGPEFLTYFQNEAQLEKSRLLSDRFSAERPKGSFSTLEIQRTEQGDSAMYLCASSLDQQGGTEAFFGQGTRLTVV.

The V gene is TRBV7-9, the J gene TRBJ1-1; unclear D gene. The length of the CDR3 is 17 residues. Trimming shortened V by 5 bases and J by 0 bases, and 19 bases separated the two germline ends. Germline V gene lookup returns CDR1 SEHNR and CDR2 FQNEAQ (reference sequence). The CDR3 DNA sequence: TGTGCCAGCAGCGGGAGAGGCGAGATATTGATGAACACTGAAGCTTTCTTT. Its translation: CASSGRGEILMNTEAFF.

This chain links TRBV13 with TRBJ2-2; TRBD2 aligns across 15 bases. This CDR3 is built from 16 residues. Germline V gene data show CDR1 as PRHDT and CDR2 as FYEKMQ (reference sequence). V was pared by 5 bases and J by 7 bases, with 5 bases of the junction left unmatched. The CDR3 region is CASSLGLAGGIGELFF. CDR3 nucleotides: TGTGCCAGCAGCCTCGGACTAGCGGGAGGGATCGGGGAGCTGTTTTTT. The full variable domain, rest sourced from reference TRBV13 and TRBJ2-2, is AAGVIQSPRHLIKEKRETATLKCYPIPRHDTVYWYQQGPGQDPQFLISFYEKMQSDKGSIPDRFSAQQFSDYHSELNMSSLELGDSALYFCASSLGLAGGIGELFFGEGSRLTVL.

The J gene is TRBJ1-2, the V gene TRBV5-4, with 7 nucleotides matching TRBD1. The CDR3 sequence is 15 residues long. CDR1 and CDR2 from the germline V gene are SGHNT and YYREEE (reference sequence). Trimming cost V 4 bases and J 4 bases; bases outside gene matches: 10. The CDR3 DNA reads TGTGCCAGCAGCCATAGGGACAGACTCAGCTATGGCTACACCTTC. Encoded protein: CASSHRDRLSYGYTF.

V gene TRBV5-1 combines with J gene TRBJ1-1; 7 positions agree with TRBD1. Trimming removed 3 bases from V and 6 bases from J; junction bases left unmatched: 11. Germline lookup yields CDR1 SGHRS and CDR2 YFSETQ. The CDR3 has 15 residues. CDR3 coding DNA: TGCGCCAGCAGCTCCCGACAGGGCTCGTGGGCTGAAGCTTTCTTT. Its protein is CASSSRQGSWAEAFF.

The rearrangement links TRBV2 to TRBJ2-7, with 10 bases aligning to TRBD1. Trimming at V came to 1 base and at J to 6 bases, leaving 3 bases not matched to a gene. CDR1 is SNHLY, CDR2 FYNNEI, per germline. This CDR3 is 14 amino acids long. The CDR3 is CASSEGTGGLEQYF. The CDR3 DNA follows: TGTGCCAGCAGTGAAGGGACAGGGGGACTCGAGCAGTACTTC.

This clone showed up just a few times. The chain has TRBV7-2 and TRBJ2-2; 13 bases line up with TRBD2. The J segment lost 6 bases and the V segment lost 6 bases, leaving 13 bases of the junction unmatched. The CDR3 covers 18 residues. CDR1 and CDR2 (germline): SGHTA, FQGNSA. The CDR3: CASSRWQLAGGSAGELFF. CDR3 DNA sequence: TGTGCCAGCAGTCGGTGGCAACTAGCGGGGGGGTCGGCCGGGGAGCTGTTTTTT.

This rearrangement joins TRBV7-2 to TRBJ2-1, with TRBD2 matching 7 bases. The CDR3 is 16 residues long. Germline CDR1 reads SGHTA; CDR2 reads FQGNSA. The V gene end was trimmed by 4 bases and the J gene end by 10 bases; junction bases not matched to a gene: 16. CDR3: CASSSPLAGVPLEQFF. The CDR3 coding sequence is TGTGCCAGCAGCTCCCCCTTGGCGGGAGTTCCCCTCGAGCAGTTCTTC.